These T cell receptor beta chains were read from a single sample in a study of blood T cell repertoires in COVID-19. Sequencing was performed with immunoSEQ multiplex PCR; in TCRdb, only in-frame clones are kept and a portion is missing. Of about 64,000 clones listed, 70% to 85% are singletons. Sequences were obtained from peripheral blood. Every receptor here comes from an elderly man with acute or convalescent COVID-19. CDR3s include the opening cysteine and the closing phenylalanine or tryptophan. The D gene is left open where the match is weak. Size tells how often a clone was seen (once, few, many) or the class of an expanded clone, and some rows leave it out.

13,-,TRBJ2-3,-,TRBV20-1,TGCAGTGCTAGTGAAACTAGGGCAGATACGCAGTATTTT,CSASETRADTQYF
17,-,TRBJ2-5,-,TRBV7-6,TGTGCCAGCAGCTTAGCGGTGACAGGTGGGGACCAAGAGACCCAGTACTTC,CASSLAVTGGDQETQYF
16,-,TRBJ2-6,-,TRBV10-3,TGTGCCATCAGTGATGACAGAAACTCTGGGGCCAACGTCCTGACTTTC,CAISDDRNSGANVLTF
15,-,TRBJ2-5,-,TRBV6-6,TGTGCCAGCAGTTACTCGTACGGGTCCCAAGAGACCCAGTACTTC,CASSYSYGSQETQYF
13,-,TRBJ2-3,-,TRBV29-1,TGCAGCGTTGGGCTGATAAGCACAGATACGCAGTATTTT,CSVGLISTDTQYF
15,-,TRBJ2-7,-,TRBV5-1,TGCGCCAGCAGCTTGTCGGTAGGGGGGGACTTGGAGCAGTACTTC,CASSLSVGGDLEQYF
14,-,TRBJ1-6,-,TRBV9,TGTGCCAGCAGCGCCGGGGTGTATAATTCACCCCTCCACTTT,CASSAGVYNSPLHF
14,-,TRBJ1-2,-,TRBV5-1,TGCGCCAGCAGCCAAGACGGGGGGCTCTATGGCTACACCTTC,CASSQDGGLYGYTF
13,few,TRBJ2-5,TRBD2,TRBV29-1,TGCAGCGTCGGAGCGGGAGGGGGGGAGACCCAGTACTTC,CSVGAGGGETQYF
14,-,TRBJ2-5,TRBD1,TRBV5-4,TGTGCCAGCAGCCAGGACAGGGATCAAGAGACCCAGTACTTC,CASSQDRDQETQYF
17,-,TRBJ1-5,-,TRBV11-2,TGTGCCAGCAGCTCAGGGCCCGCGACAGGCCGCAATCAGCCCCAGCATTTT,CASSSGPATGRNQPQHF
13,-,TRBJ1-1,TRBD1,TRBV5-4,TGTGCCAGCAGTACAGGGGATGGCACTGAAGCTTTCTTT,CASSTGDGTEAFF
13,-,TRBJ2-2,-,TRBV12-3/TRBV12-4,TGTGCCAGCAGGCAGGTGATGTACGGGGAGCTGTTTTTT,CASRQVMYGELFF
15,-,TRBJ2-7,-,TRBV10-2,TGCGCCAGCAGTGAGAGGCTAGCAGGTCTGAACGAGCAGTACTTC,CASSERLAGLNEQYF
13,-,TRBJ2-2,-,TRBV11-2,TGTGCCAGCAGCGGGCTATTCACCGGGGAGCTGTTTTTT,CASSGLFTGELFF
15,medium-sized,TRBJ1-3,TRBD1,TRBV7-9,TGTGCCAGCAGCTGGGGCACAGGGGAGGGAAACACCATATATTTT,CASSWGTGEGNTIYF
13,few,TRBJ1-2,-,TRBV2,TGTGCCAGCAGTGAATCAGGGATCTATGGCTACACCTTC,CASSESGIYGYTF
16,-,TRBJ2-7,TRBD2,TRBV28,TGTGCCAGCAACTCTCTGGGGCTAGCGGACTCCTACGAGCAGTACTTC,CASNSLGLADSYEQYF
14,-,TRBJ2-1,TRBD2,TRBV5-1,TGCGCCAGCGGCCTAGCGGGACTAGACAATGAGCAGTTCTTC,CASGLAGLDNEQFF
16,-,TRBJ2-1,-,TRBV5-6,TGTGCCAGCAGCTTGGATGGCGGAGTCGCTTACAATGAGCAGTTCTTC,CASSLDGGVAYNEQFF
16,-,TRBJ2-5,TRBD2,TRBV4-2,TGTGCCAGCAGCAGACGGACTAGCGGGGGTGGGGAGACCCAGTACTTC,CASSRRTSGGGETQYF
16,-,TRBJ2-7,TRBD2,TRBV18,TGTGCCAGCTCACCGACGGGACTAGCGGGAGTCGGGGAGCAGTACTTC,CASSPTGLAGVGEQYF
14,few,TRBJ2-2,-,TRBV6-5,TGTGCCAGCAGCCACAGGGAAGGGGCCGGGGAGCTGTTTTTT,CASSHREGAGELFF
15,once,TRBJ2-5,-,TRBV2,TGTGCCAGCAGGAAGGGCTCCAGCGGCCAAGAGACCCAGTACTTC,CASRKGSSGQETQYF
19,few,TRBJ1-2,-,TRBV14,TGTGCCAGCAGCCAAGATCGACAGTATTACTCACCAGCTAACTATGGCTACACCTTC,CASSQDRQYYSPANYGYTF
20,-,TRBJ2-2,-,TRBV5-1,TGCGCCAGCAGCTCGCAACCCACTCAATCGACCACCCTAAGCGCCGGGGAGCTGTTTTTT,CASSSQPTQSTTLSAGELFF
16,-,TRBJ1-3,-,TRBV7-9,TGTGCCAGCAGCTTAAGTTTGGACATCTCTGGAAACACCATATATTTT,CASSLSLDISGNTIYF
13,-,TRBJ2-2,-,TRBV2,TGTGCCAGCAGTGAACAGGGGACCGGGGAGCTGTTTTTT,CASSEQGTGELFF